This T cell receptor beta chain is from a study of control samples from healthy donors and cancer patients. This table comes from immunoSEQ multiplex PCR, and its TCRdb copy is limited to in-frame clones, with some not included. The repertoire consists of around 51,000 clones, with almost 90% occurring once and the leading ten covering around 40%. The V and J ends lost 0 bases and 4 bases, in that order; junction bases with no gene match: 5. CDR1 is MGHRA, CDR2 YSYEKL, per germline. This CDR3 contains 16 residues. Sequenced: PBMCs. The chain links TRBV4-1 to TRBJ2-2, with TRBD2 matching 7 bases. The TCR sequence derives from a man over 45 with head and neck cancer. As DNA, the CDR3 is TGCGCCAGCAGCCAAGAAAGCGGGGCGCTCACCGGGGAGCTGTTTTTT. Encoded protein: CASSQESGALTGELFF.